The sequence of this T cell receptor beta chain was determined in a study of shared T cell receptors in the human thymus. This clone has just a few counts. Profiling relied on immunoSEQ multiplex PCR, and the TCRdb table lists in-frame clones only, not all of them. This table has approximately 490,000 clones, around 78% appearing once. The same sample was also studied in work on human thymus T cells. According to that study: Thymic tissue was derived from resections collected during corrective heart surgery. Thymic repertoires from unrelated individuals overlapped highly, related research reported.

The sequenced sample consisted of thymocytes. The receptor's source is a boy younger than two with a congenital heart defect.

CDR3 region: CASRSLSGANTGELFF. The CDR3 DNA reads TGTGCCAGCAGGAGTTTGAGCGGGGCGAACACCGGGGAGCTGTTTTTT. The chain is built from TRBV6-6 and TRBJ2-2; 7 bases match TRBD2. Germline CDR1 reads MNHNY; CDR2 reads SVGAGI (reference sequence). The CDR3 is made up of 16 amino acids. V was clipped by 6 bases and J by 0 bases; unmatched bases: 7.